Sequencing of this TCR beta chain was carried out in a study of shared clonotypes between healthy human individuals. Turning to the study itself: Researchers assigned three CD4 naive, three CD4 memory, two CD8 naive and one CD8 memory plate to each donor. The study, taken as a whole, reports: Of the naive CD4 clonotypes, around 4.9% were shared across four donors. Memory subsets had estimated richness that was generally smaller than that of naive subsets.

Worth noting for this clone: Its antigen is unknown.

An assay was performed, and its level was deep. Measured with immunoSEQ multiplex PCR; TCRdb has only the in-frame clones, and not every one. This table holds about 1,500,000 clones, roughly 96% found once. Germline trimming cut 5 bases from V and 6 bases from J; bases unmatched to any gene: 8. CDR3 length: 14 residues. Germline CDR1 is SQVTM and CDR2 is ANQGSEA. Material: naive CD4+ T cells sorted from blood. Documented subset: CD45RA+ positively selected. The chain links TRBV29-1 to TRBJ2-1; 9 nucleotides align to TRBD1. The TCR was taken from a man aged 25 to 45 in good health. In DNA, the CDR3 is TGCAGCGTTCCCGGGACAGGGAGGGTCAATGAGCAGTTCTTC. Protein product: CSVPGTGRVNEQFF.